A selection of T cell receptor beta chains follows, all from one sample in a study of graft-versus-host responses after intestinal transplantation. The antigens of these receptors remain unknown. Here immunoSEQ multiplex PCR was the method, and the copy in TCRdb shows in-frame clones only, minus some. This table has about 90,000 clones, about four fifths appearing once. This material consisted of unstimulated CD4+ T cells sorted from spleen or lymph node cells, taken before intestinal transplant. The source of these receptors is a human donor who received an intestinal transplant. Each CDR3 is given with its conserved first and last residue. The size field is filled for only some rows; it gives once, few, many or a size class.

v_gene,j_gene,abundance,CDR3aa
TRBV5-4,TRBJ1-1,NA,CASTSPGQNTEAFF
TRBV27,TRBJ1-6,NA,CASSFDRGNSPLHF
TRBV5-1,TRBJ2-1,NA,CASSLPMYEQFF
TRBV5-1,TRBJ2-1,NA,CASAGGSYNEQFF
TRBV2,TRBJ1-2,NA,CASSPGSGNYGYTF
TRBV5-8,TRBJ2-1,NA,CASSLGRLGTNEQFF
TRBV7-8,TRBJ2-1,few,CASTSRGQNNEQFF
TRBV2,TRBJ2-1,NA,CASSEISGAYNEQFF
TRBV28,TRBJ2-2,NA,CASAPGSYGELFF
TRBV2,TRBJ2-7,few,CASSEGSGRSIEQYF
TRBV7-2,TRBJ2-1,NA,CASSLSGGYNEQFF
TRBV5-1,TRBJ2-1,NA,CASSLQGLDNEQFF
TRBV6-5,TRBJ1-1,NA,CASREIGQGNFEAFF
TRBV4-1,TRBJ2-1,NA,CASSQTGGRRYNEQFF
TRBV6-1,TRBJ2-7,few,CASSEGVQGYEQYF
TRBV2,TRBJ2-7,NA,CASDMTSGYEQYF
TRBV2,TRBJ2-3,NA,CASKTITDTQYF
TRBV5-1,TRBJ2-2,NA,CASSLAGRGTGELFF
TRBV6-5,TRBJ1-6,NA,CASSYDRWSNSPLHF
TRBV6-4,TRBJ2-1,NA,CASSQSVASSYNEQFF
TRBV9,TRBJ1-3,NA,CASSVAQGGNTIYF
TRBV7-8,TRBJ2-1,few,CASSPYNEQFF
TRBV18,TRBJ1-2,NA,CASSPLTGDYGYTF
TRBV18,TRBJ1-3,NA,CASSPNLPYSGNTIYF
TRBV9,TRBJ2-1,NA,CATGQGYGEQFF
TRBV5-1,TRBJ2-5,once,CASSEAGSGETQYF
TRBV6-5,TRBJ1-5,NA,CASSRTGSGNQPQHF
TRBV29-1,TRBJ2-1,NA,CSVSTSGGTLGEQFF
TRBV5-1,TRBJ1-1,few,CASSLGEENTEAFF
TRBV7-8,TRBJ1-1,NA,CASSSEGEAFF
TRBV2,TRBJ2-5,NA,CASTGGGETQYF
TRBV28,TRBJ2-1,NA,CASSLIAGQINEQFF
TRBV18,TRBJ2-4,NA,CASSPVGERGNIQYF
TRBV4-3,TRBJ2-7,NA,CASSQDLAQGAYEQYF
TRBV5-1,TRBJ1-1,NA,CASSEQGNTEAFF
TRBV27,NA,once,CASSFALGQSYEQYF
TRBV23-1,TRBJ1-3,NA,CASLLQGASGNTIYF
TRBV28,TRBJ2-3,NA,CASSRSGTDTQYF
TRBV2,TRBJ1-1,NA,CASSGQGGTEAFF
TRBV15,TRBJ1-4,NA,CATSGGGRENEKLFF
TRBV10-2,TRBJ2-1,few,CASSAGRLDDEQFF
TRBV27,TRBJ2-3,NA,CATRGSLGTDTQYF
TRBV28,TRBJ2-7,NA,CASNRGPGQGSYEQYF
TRBV21-1,TRBJ2-7,NA,CASSKEQGPYEQYF
TRBV27,TRBJ2-7,once,CASSIRTGGYEQYF
TRBV29-1,TRBJ2-3,few,CSVGQGGDTQYF
TRBV6-5,TRBJ2-7,NA,CATQRLASYEQYF
TRBV28,TRBJ1-2,once,CASSLRQGTCTF
TRBV9,TRBJ2-1,NA,CASSVDRGPYNEQFF
TRBV5-1,TRBJ1-5,NA,CASSLRFGGGNQPQHF
TRBV5-1,TRBJ2-2,once,CASSLSSGAPGELFF
TRBV15,TRBJ2-7,NA,CATSRERGFGYEQYF
TRBV9,TRBJ2-5,NA,CASSVATGGRGETQYF
TRBV15,TRBJ2-7,NA,CAILGQSYEQYF
TRBV11-2,TRBJ2-7,once,CASSWDRGQYEQYF
TRBV29-1,TRBJ2-4,NA,CSVEYSSGNIQYF
TRBV4-2,TRBJ2-3,NA,CASSLRLAGGTDTQYF